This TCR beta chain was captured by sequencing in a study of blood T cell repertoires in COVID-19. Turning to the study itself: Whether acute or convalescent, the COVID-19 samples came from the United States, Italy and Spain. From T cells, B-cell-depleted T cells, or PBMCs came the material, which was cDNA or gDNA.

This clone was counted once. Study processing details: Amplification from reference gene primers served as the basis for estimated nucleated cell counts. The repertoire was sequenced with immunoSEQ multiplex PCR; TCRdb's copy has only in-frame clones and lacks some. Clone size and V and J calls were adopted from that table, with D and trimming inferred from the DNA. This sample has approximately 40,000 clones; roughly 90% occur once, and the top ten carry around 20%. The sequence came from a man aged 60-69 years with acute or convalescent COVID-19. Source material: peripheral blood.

The CDR3, as DNA: TGCGCCAGCAGCCCCTCCGGGGGGAACTACGAGCAGTACTTC. This translates into CASSPSGGNYEQYF. The V call is TRBV5-1, the J call TRBJ2-7; 7 bases align to TRBD2. Trimming cost V 4 bases and J 3 bases; bases outside gene matches: 7. The CDR3 is made up of 14 amino acids. Germline V gene data show CDR1 as SGHRS and CDR2 as YFSETQ.